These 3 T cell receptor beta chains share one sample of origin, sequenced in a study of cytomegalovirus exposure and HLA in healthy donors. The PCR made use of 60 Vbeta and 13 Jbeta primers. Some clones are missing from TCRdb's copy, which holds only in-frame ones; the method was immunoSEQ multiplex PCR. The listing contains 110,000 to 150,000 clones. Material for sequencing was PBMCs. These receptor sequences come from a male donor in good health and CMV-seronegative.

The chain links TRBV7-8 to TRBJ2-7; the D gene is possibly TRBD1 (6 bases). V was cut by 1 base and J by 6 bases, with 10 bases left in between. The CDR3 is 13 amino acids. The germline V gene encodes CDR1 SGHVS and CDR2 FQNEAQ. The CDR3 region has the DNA TGTGCCAGCAGCTTAGGTACAGGGTTCGAGCAGTACTTC. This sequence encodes CASSLGTGFEQYF.

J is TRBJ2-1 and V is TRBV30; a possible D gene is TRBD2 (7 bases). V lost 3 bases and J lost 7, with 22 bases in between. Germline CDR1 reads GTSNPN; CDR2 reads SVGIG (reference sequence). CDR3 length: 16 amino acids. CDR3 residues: CAWRPLIGGRINEQFF. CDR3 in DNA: TGTGCCTGGAGGCCTCTGATCGGGGGGCGAATAAATGAGCAGTTCTTC.

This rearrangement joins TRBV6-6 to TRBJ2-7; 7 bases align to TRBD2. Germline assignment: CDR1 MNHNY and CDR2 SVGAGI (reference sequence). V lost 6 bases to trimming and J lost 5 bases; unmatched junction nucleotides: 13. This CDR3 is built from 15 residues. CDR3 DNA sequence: TGTGCCAGCAGCTACCTATCAAGCGGGGCCAACGAGCAGTACTTC. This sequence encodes CASSYLSSGANEQYF.